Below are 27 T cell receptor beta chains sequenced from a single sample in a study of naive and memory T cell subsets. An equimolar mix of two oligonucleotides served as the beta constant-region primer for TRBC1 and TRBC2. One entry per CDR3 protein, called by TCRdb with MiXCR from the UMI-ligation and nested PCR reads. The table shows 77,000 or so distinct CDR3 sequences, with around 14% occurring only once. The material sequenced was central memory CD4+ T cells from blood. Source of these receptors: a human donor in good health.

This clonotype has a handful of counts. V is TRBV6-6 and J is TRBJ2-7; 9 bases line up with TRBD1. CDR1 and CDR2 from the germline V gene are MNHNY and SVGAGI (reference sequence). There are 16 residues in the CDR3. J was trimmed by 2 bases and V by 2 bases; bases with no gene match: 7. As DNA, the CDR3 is TGTGCCAGCAGTTACCGGGGGACAGGGCTCCCCTACGAGCAGTACTTC. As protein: CASSYRGTGLPYEQYF.

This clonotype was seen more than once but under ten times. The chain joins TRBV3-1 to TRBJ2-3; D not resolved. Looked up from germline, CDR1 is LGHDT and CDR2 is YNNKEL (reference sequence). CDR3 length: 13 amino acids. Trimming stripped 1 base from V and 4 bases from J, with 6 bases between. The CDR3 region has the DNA TGTGCCAGCAGCCAAGTGGGCGCAGATACGCAGTATTTT. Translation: CASSQVGADTQYF.

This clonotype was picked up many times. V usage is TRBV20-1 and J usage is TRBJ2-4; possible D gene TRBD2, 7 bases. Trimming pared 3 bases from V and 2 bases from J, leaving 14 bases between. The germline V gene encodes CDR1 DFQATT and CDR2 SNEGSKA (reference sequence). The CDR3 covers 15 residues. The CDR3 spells CSASRGRATKNIQYF. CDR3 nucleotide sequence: TGCAGTGCTAGTAGGGGGAGGGCGACCAAAAACATTCAGTACTTC.

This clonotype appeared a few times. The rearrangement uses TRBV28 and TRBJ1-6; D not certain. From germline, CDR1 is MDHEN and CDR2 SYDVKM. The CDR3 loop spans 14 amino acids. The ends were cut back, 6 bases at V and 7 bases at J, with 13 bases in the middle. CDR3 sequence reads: CASSPANINSPLHF. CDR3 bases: TGTGCCAGCAGCCCTGCGAACATCAATTCACCCCTCCACTTT.

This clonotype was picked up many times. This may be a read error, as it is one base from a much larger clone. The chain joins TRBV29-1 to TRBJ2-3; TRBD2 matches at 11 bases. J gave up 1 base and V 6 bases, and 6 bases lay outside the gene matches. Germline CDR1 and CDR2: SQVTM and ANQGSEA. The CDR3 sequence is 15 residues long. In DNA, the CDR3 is TGCAGCGTCGATGGGACTAGCGGATGCACAGATACGCAGTATTTT. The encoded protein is CSVDGTSGCTDTQYF.

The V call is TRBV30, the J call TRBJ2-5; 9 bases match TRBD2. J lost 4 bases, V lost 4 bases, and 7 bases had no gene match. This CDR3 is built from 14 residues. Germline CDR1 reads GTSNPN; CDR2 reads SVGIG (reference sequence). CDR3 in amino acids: CAWTTAGGAETQYF. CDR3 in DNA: TGTGCCTGGACTACAGCGGGGGGCGCAGAGACCCAGTACTTC.

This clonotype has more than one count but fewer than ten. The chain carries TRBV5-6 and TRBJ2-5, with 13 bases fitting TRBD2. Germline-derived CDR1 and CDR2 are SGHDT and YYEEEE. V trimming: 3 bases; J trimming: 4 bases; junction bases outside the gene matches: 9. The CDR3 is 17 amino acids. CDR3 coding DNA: TGTGCCAGCAGCTCGGGCCGGACTAGCGGGAGCACAGAGACCCAGTACTTC. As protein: CASSSGRTSGSTETQYF.

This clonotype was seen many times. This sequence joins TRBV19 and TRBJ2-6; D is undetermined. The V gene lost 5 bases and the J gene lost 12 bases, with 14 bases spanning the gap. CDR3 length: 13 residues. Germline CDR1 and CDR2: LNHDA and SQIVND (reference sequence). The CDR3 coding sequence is TGTGCCAGTAGTTTTGGGCAACCCCCCGTCCTGACTTTC. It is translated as CASSFGQPPVLTF.

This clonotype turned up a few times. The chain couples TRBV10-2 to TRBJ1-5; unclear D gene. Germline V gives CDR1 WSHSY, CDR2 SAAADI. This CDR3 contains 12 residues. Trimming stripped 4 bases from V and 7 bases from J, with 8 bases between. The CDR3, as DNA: TGCGCCAGCAGTGGAATGTACCAGCCCCAGCATTTT. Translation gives CASSGMYQPQHF.

The CDR3 DNA reads TGTGCCAGCAGTCGCCGGCGGAGTAGCGGGAGTCGTACAGATACGCAGTATTTT. Its translation: CASSRRRSSGSRTDTQYF. The chain is built from TRBV12-3 or TRBV12-4 and TRBJ2-3; 9 bases agree with TRBD2. Germline trimming cut 5 bases from V and 3 bases from J; bases unmatched to any gene: 15. The CDR3 length is 18 residues.

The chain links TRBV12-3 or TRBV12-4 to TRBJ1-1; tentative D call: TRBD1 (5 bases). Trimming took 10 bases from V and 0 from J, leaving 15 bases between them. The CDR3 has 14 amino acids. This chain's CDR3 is CATLYGALNTEAFF. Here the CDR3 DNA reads TGTGCCACCCTCTATGGGGCCCTGAACACTGAAGCTTTCTTT.

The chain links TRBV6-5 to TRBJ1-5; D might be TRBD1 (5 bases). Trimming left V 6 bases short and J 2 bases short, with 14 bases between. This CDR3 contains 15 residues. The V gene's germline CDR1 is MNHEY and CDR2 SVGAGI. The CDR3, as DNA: TGTGCCAGCAGCCGGGACGGTGGCCGCAATCAGCCCCAGCATTTT. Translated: CASSRDGGRNQPQHF.

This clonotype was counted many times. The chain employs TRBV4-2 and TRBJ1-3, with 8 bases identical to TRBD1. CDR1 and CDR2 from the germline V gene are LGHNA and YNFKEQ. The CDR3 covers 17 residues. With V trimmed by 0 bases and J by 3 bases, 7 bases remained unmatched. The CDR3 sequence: CASSQDQTDRDGNTIYF. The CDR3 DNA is TGTGCCAGCAGCCAAGATCAAACGGACAGGGATGGAAACACCATATATTTT.

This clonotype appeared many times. The CDR3 DNA follows: TGCGCCAGCAGCCAAGATGCTAGCGGGAGGTCAGGTACGCAGTATTTT. This gives the protein CASSQDASGRSGTQYF. The chain joins TRBV4-1 to TRBJ2-3, with TRBD2 matching 11 bases. V trimming: 0 bases; J trimming: 8 bases; junction bases outside the gene matches: 7. CDR1 is MGHRA, CDR2 YSYEKL, per germline. The CDR3 covers 16 residues.

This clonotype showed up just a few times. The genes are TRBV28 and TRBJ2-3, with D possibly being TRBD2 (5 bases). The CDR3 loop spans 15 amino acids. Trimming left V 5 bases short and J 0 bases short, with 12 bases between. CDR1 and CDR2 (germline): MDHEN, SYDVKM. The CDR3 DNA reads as TGTGCCAGCAGTCAAGCGGCGATGAGCACAGATACGCAGTATTTT. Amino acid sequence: CASSQAAMSTDTQYF.

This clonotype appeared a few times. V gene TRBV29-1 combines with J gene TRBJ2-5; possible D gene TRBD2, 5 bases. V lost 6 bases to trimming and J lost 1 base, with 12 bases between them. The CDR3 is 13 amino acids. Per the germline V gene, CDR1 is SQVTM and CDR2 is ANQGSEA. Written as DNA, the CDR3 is TGCAGCGTGGTTGGAGGTACCCAAGAGACCCAGTACTTC. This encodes CSVVGGTQETQYF.

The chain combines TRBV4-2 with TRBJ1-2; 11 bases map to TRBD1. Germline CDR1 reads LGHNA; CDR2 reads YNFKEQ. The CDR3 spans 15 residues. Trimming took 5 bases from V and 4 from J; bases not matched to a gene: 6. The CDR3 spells CASSSGQGESYGYTF. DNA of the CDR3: TGTGCCAGCAGCTCGGGACAGGGGGAGAGCTATGGCTACACCTTC.

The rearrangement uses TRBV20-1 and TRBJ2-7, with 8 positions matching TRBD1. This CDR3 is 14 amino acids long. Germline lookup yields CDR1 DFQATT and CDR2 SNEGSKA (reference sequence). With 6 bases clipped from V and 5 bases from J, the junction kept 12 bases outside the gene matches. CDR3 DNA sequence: TGCAGTGCCAGCTCAGGGGGCGCGTCAGACGAGCAGTACTTC. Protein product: CSASSGGASDEQYF.

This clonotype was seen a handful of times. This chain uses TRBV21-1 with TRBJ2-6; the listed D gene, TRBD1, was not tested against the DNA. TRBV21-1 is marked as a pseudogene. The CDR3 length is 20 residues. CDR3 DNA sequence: TGTGCCAGCAGCGAATACAACCCGGGACAGGGGGCGCCTGGGGCCAACGTCCTGACTTTC. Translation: CASSEYNPGQGAPGANVLTF.

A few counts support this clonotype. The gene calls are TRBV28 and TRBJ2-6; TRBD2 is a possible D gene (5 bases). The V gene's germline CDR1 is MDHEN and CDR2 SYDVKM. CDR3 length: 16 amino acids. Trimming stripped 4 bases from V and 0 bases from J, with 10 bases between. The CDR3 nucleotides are TGTGCCAGCAGTTGGACTGCGAGCTCTGGGGCCAACGTCCTGACTTTC. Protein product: CASSWTASSGANVLTF.

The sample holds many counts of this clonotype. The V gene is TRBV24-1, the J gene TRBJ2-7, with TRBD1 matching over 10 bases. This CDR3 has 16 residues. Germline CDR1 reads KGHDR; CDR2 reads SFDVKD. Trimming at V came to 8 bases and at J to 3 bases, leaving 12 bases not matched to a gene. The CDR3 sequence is CATTGEPGTGVYEQYF. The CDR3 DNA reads TGTGCCACCACCGGAGAACCCGGGACAGGGGTCTACGAGCAGTACTTC.

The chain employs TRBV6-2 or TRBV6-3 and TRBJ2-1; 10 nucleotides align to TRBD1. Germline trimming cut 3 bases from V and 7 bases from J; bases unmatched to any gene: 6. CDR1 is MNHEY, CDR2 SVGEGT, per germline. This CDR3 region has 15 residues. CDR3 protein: CASSYRDRGLNEQFF. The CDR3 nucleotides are TGTGCCAGCAGTTATCGGGACAGGGGTCTAAATGAGCAGTTCTTC.

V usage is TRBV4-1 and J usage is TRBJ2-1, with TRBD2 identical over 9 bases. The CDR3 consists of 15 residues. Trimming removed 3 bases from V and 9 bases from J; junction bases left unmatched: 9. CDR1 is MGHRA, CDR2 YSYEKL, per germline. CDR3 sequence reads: CASSQREGLMVEQFF. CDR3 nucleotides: TGCGCCAGCAGCCAGCGGGAGGGCCTAATGGTTGAGCAGTTCTTC.

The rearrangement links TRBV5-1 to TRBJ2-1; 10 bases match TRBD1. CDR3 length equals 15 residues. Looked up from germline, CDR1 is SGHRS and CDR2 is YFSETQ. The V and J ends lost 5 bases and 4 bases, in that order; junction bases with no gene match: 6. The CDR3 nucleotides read TGCGCCAGCAGACCCGGGACAGGGGAATACAATGAGCAGTTCTTC. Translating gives CASRPGTGEYNEQFF.

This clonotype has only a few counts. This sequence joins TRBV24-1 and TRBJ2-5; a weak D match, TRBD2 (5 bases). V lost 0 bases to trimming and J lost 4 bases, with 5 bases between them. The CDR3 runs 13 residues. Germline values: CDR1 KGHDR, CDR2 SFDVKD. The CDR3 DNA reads TGTGCCACCAGTGATTTGCGGGGAGAGACCCAGTACTTC. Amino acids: CATSDLRGETQYF.

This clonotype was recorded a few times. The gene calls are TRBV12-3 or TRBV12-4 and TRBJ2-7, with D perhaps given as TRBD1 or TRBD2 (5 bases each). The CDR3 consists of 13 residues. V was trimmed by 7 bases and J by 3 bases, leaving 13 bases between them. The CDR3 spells CASTFRGIYEQYF. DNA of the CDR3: TGTGCCAGCACGTTTCGGGGCATCTACGAGCAGTACTTC.

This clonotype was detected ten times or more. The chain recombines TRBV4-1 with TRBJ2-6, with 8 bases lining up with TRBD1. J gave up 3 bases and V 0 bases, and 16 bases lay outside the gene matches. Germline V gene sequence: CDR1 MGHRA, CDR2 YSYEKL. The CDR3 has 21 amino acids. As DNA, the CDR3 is TGCGCCAGCAGCCAAGACCGGGCAGGGGGCGCGTACTCAGGTGGGGCCAACGTCCTGACTTTC. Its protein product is CASSQDRAGGAYSGGANVLTF.